Listed here are 14 T cell receptor beta chains from one sample, sequenced in a study of OX40 agonist ivuxolimab in advanced cancers. The repertoire was sequenced with immunoSEQ multiplex PCR; TCRdb's copy has only in-frame clones and lacks some. This table holds 70,000 to 85,000 clones, 80% to 95% found once. The sample was CD4+ or CD8+ T cells sorted from blood, taken in a trial of the OX40 agonist ivuxolimab. The receptor source for this set is an adult with an advanced solid tumor such as melanoma, head and neck, liver or kidney cancer.

The V and J genes are TRBV4-3 and TRBJ2-7, with TRBD1 identical over 9 bases. Germline CDR1 is LGHNA and CDR2 is YSLEER. This CDR3 is 17 amino acids long. Trimming removed 3 bases from V and 1 base from J; junction bases left unmatched: 10. CDR3 coding DNA: TGCGCCAGCAGCCAGGACGGGACAGGGCCGACATCCTACGAGCAGTACTTC. This gives the protein CASSQDGTGPTSYEQYF.

The V call is TRBV9, the J call TRBJ2-5, with 9 bases identical to TRBD2. CDR3 length: 17 amino acids. V lost 3 bases and J lost 5; bases outside the gene matches: 14. CDR1 and CDR2 (germline): SGDLS, YYNGEE. For the CDR3, the DNA is TGTGCCAGCAGCGAAGGGTCGGTGGCGGGGGGGCTGGAGACCCAGTACTTC. Encoded protein: CASSEGSVAGGLETQYF.

This clone was detected once. The rearrangement links TRBV4-3 to TRBJ2-7; the D is unclear. In germline, CDR1 is LGHNA, CDR2 YSLEER. V was shortened by 0 bases and J by 4 bases, with 13 bases between the two germline ends. The CDR3 totals 15 residues. The CDR3 nucleotides are TGCGCCAGCAGCCAAGACTTAGGCAGACGATACGAGCAGTACTTC. Amino acids: CASSQDLGRRYEQYF.

The genes are TRBV5-1 and TRBJ2-3; 9 bases align to TRBD1. The V and J ends lost 3 bases and 5 bases, in that order; junction bases with no gene match: 10. The CDR3 runs 16 residues. Germline V gene sequence: CDR1 SGHRS, CDR2 YFSETQ. The CDR3 DNA sequence: TGCGCCAGCAGCTCCCGGGGACAGGGTAGGGGAGATACGCAGTATTTT. Translated: CASSSRGQGRGDTQYF.

The chain carries TRBV2 and TRBJ1-4, with unresolved D. This CDR3 comprises 14 residues. Trimming removed 4 bases at V and 7 bases at J, with 13 bases between. Looked up from germline, CDR1 is SNHLY and CDR2 is FYNNEI. DNA for the CDR3: TGTGCCAGCAGTGTTGGAACATGGGGTGAAAAACTGTTTTTT. Amino acid sequence: CASSVGTWGEKLFF.

This rearrangement joins TRBV27 to TRBJ2-1; D is ambiguous. The germline CDR1 and CDR2 sequences are MNHEY and SMNVEV (reference sequence). The CDR3 contains 13 residues. Trimming removed 2 bases at V and 4 bases at J, with 6 bases between. The CDR3 nucleotides are TGTGCCAGCAGTTTAGGGGAATACAATGAGCAGTTCTTC. It yields the protein CASSLGEYNEQFF.

The CDR3 DNA reads TGTGCCAGCAGCGCCCGACAGGGTCAGCCCCAGCATTTT. Its translation: CASSARQGQPQHF. J is TRBJ1-5 and V is TRBV9; 7 positions match TRBD1. Trimming cost V 3 bases and J 6 bases; bases outside gene matches: 3. The CDR3 totals 13 residues. Germline CDR1 SGDLS, CDR2 YYNGEE.

J is TRBJ1-5 and V is TRBV5-4; 12 positions match TRBD1. CDR3 size: 16 residues. CDR1 and CDR2 from the germline V gene are SGHNT and YYREEE (reference sequence). The V segment lost 4 bases and the J segment 7 bases; nucleotides outside the gene matches: 9. CDR3 protein: CASSHTGTGGWQPQHF. Written as DNA, the CDR3 is TGTGCCAGCAGCCACACCGGGACAGGGGGCTGGCAGCCCCAGCATTTT.

This sequence joins TRBV9 and TRBJ2-7, with D uncertain. There are 14 residues in the CDR3. CDR1 and CDR2 (germline): SGDLS, YYNGEE. V was trimmed by 4 bases and J by 6 bases, leaving 17 bases between them. CDR3: CASSSISEGFEQYF. The CDR3 DNA reads TGTGCCAGCAGCTCCATTTCAGAAGGGTTCGAGCAGTACTTC.

This clone was seen once. The V and J genes are TRBV19 and TRBJ1-2; a weak D match, TRBD1 (6 bases). The CDR3 sequence is 13 residues long. The germline V gene has CDR1 LNHDA and CDR2 SQIVND (reference sequence). V lost 8 bases and J 6 bases, leaving 16 bases between the germline ends. CDR3 loop: CASCAGGGDGYTF. CDR3 DNA sequence: TGTGCCAGTTGTGCCGGAGGGGGGGATGGCTACACCTTC.

The chain joins TRBV19 to TRBJ2-4; D remains unclear. CDR1 is LNHDA and CDR2 is SQIVND in the germline V gene (reference sequence). V shed 4 bases and J shed 12 bases, with 16 bases lying between them. CDR3 length: 13 amino acids. The CDR3 coding sequence is TGTGCCAGTAGTACCGTTCCCCGGGCCCATCAGTACTTC. It encodes CASSTVPRAHQYF.

The chain joins TRBV4-3 to TRBJ2-6; D is unclear. The CDR3 runs to 16 residues. CDR1 is LGHNA and CDR2 is YSLEER in the germline V gene. Between the trimmed V and J ends, which lost 1 base and 0 bases, there was a span of 7 bases. This CDR3 reads CASSQGSSSGANVLTF. Written as DNA, the CDR3 is TGCGCCAGCAGCCAAGGGTCCTCCTCTGGGGCCAACGTCCTGACTTTC.

The V gene is TRBV27, the J gene TRBJ1-5, with unresolved D. Germline V gene data show CDR1 as MNHEY and CDR2 as SMNVEV (reference sequence). V was shortened by 6 bases and J by 3 bases, with 12 bases between the two germline ends. The length of the CDR3 is 14 residues. CDR3 sequence reads: CASSPTDPNQPQHF. The CDR3 coding sequence is TGTGCCAGCAGCCCGACGGACCCCAATCAGCCCCAGCATTTT.

The chain couples TRBV19 to TRBJ1-1; 8 bases are shared with TRBD1. The CDR3 runs 12 residues. Germline CDR1 reads LNHDA; CDR2 reads SQIVND (reference sequence). V shed 8 bases, J shed 12 bases, and the junction held 11 bases outside the gene matches. Written as DNA, the CDR3 is TGTGCCAGTGGCTGGCAGGGGGCTGTCCCTTTCTTT. Amino acids: CASGWQGAVPFF.